This paragraph covers one T cell receptor beta chain sequence. The read is 3 residues too short to cover the CDR3 end, so that end is filled in from the germline J gene. Produced via immunoSEQ multiplex PCR; TCRdb's table is partial and in-frame only. The table for this sample gives about 28,000 clones. This entry comes from a study of T cells in women clearing cervical HPV infection. Study-wide background: Case blood drawn at lesion detection; control blood after infection cleared. For cases, blood was sampled a median around 150 days after lesion detection, interquartile range about 90 to 200 days.

V was pared by 0 bases and J by 2 bases, with 14 bases between. This CDR3 is 17 amino acids long. Germline assignment: CDR1 SGDLS and CDR2 YYNGEE. This chain joins TRBV9 and TRBJ2-2; tentatively, D is TRBD1 (5 bases). This TCR came from a woman between 18 and 75 years old with a cervical HPV16 infection that either progressed to CIN3+ or cleared (not recorded which). Sequencing used blood buffy coat. The part of the CDR3 DNA that was read is TGTGCCAGCAGCGTAGCTGTGAAAGGGGCCAACACCGGGGAG. This sequence encodes CASSVAVKGANTGE. The entire CDR3 protein is CASSVAVKGANTGELFF.